The entry below describes one T cell receptor beta chain. This sample was included in a study of blood T cell repertoires in COVID-19. The wider study: From T cells, B-cell-depleted T cells, or PBMCs came the material, which was cDNA or gDNA.

Enrollees, 18 to 89 years old, lived in approximately 25 US areas. Participants reported their clinical history, and cohort assignment relied on those reports. The length of the CDR3 is 15 residues. J lost 6 bases, V lost 11 bases, and 13 bases had no gene match. Germline lookup yields CDR1 SEHNR and CDR2 FQNEAQ (reference sequence). Source study methods: Using reference gene primer amplification, nucleated cell counts were estimated. The assay was immunoSEQ multiplex PCR, and TCRdb's table has in-frame clones only and misses some. V, J and clone size are those of that table, while D and trimming were read from the DNA. The sample lists hundreds of thousands of clones; around 90% were seen once.

This chain connects TRBV7-9 to TRBJ2-2, with 9 bases fitting TRBD2. This clonotype was sampled from a woman aged 50 to 60 who had recovered from COVID-19. The sequencing input was PBMCs or T cells enriched from blood (not recorded which). The CDR3 loop reads CAHKERREGPGELFF. In DNA, the CDR3 is TGTGCCCACAAAGAGAGGCGGGAGGGCCCCGGGGAGCTGTTTTTT.